These T cell receptor beta chains were read from a single sample in a study of CD8+CD57+ T cells in acquired aplastic anemia. In TCRdb, the reads were re-called with MiXCR into one record per CDR3 protein. Of 120,000 or so distinct CDR3 sequences in the sample, roughly 50% are singletons; the top ten hold about 2.3%. Material: sorted CD4+, CD8+, or CD8+CD57+ T cells (not recorded which) from PBMCs. The receptors come from a human donor in good health, serving as a control. The CDR3 runs from the conserved cysteine through the conserved F or W. The D gene is left open where the match is weak. Clone size is shown for a subset of rows, as once, few, many or a class of expanded clone.

d_gene	v_gene	j_gene	abundance	CDR3aa	CDR3nt
NA	TRBV20-1	TRBJ2-6	NA	CSARARTRPNVLTF	TGCAGTGCTAGAGCACGCACCAGGCCCAACGTCCTGACTTTC
NA	TRBV25-1	TRBJ2-7	NA	CASRTNTYEQYF	TGTGCCAGCAGGACGAATACCTACGAGCAGTACTTC
NA	TRBV12-3/TRBV12-4	TRBJ1-6	many	CATCERDGNSPLHF	TGTGCCACCTGCGAAAGGGACGGTAATTCACCCCTCCACTTT
NA	TRBV9	TRBJ2-1	many	CASGETGYNEQFF	TGTGCCAGCGGGGAGACAGGTTACAATGAGCAGTTCTTC
TRBD2	TRBV2	TRBJ2-1	many	CASSNSGGAGNEQFF	TGTGCCAGCAGCAATAGCGGGGGCGCCGGAAATGAGCAGTTCTTC
NA	TRBV19	TRBJ2-3	many	CASSIDRTATSTDTQYF	TGTGCCAGTAGTATAGATAGGACGGCTACTAGCACAGATACGCAGTATTTT
NA	TRBV9	TRBJ1-3	many	CASSVETVSGNTIYF	TGTGCCAGCAGCGTAGAAACGGTCTCTGGAAACACCATATATTTT
TRBD1	TRBV9	TRBJ1-2	few	CASSVAGTGDGYTF	TGTGCCAGCAGCGTAGCGGGTACAGGGGATGGCTACACCTTC
TRBD2	TRBV5-1	TRBJ2-3	NA	CASSLVSGGGDTQYF	TGCGCCAGCAGCTTGGTTAGCGGGGGGGGAGATACGCAGTATTTT
NA	TRBV5-1	TRBJ2-1	many	CASSGGPHNEQFF	TGCGCCAGCAGCGGCGGGCCTCACAATGAGCAGTTCTTC
NA	TRBV19	TRBJ2-7	NA	CASEGINYEQYF	TGTGCCAGTGAGGGGATTAATTACGAGCAGTACTTC
NA	TRBV6-1	TRBJ2-7	many	CASRRYATDYYEQYF	TGTGCCAGCCGAAGGTACGCCACCGACTACTACGAGCAGTACTTC
TRBD1	TRBV2	TRBJ1-1	NA	CASNERTGGPSEAFF	TGTGCCAGCAATGAGAGGACAGGGGGCCCCTCTGAAGCTTTCTTT
NA	TRBV19	TRBJ1-1	NA	CASSNTARAFF	TGTGCCAGTAGTAACACAGCTAGAGCTTTCTTT
NA	TRBV20-1	TRBJ1-1	few	CSVAHPMNTEAFF	TGCAGTGTAGCGCACCCCATGAACACTGAAGCTTTCTTT
NA	TRBV25-1	TRBJ2-7	NA	CASSLAAGTVTPLHF	TGTGCCAGCAGCTTAGCTGCAGGGACTGTAACACCCCTCCACTTC
TRBD1	TRBV7-9	TRBJ1-6	NA	CASSLRTGGGSPLHF	TGTGCCAGCAGCCTAAGGACAGGGGGAGGTTCACCCCTCCACTTT
NA	TRBV15	TRBJ1-5	NA	CATSSLMGSDNQPQHF	TGTGCCACCAGCAGCTTGATGGGGTCGGACAATCAGCCCCAGCATTTT
NA	TRBV19	TRBJ2-7	NA	CASSGGGQARYEQYF	TGTGCCAGTAGTGGGGGAGGACAGGCAAGGTACGAGCAGTACTTC
NA	TRBV25-1	TRBJ1-6	NA	CASSDWDTGSLHF	TGTGCCAGCAGTGACTGGGACACGGGGTCCCTCCACTTT
TRBD2	TRBV2	TRBJ2-1	NA	CASRVSGGEQFF	TGTGCCAGCAGGGTTAGCGGGGGTGAGCAGTTCTTC
TRBD1	TRBV7-2	TRBJ1-2	NA	CASNNIGTGTDGYTF	TGTGCCAGCAACAATATCGGGACAGGGACGGATGGCTACACCTTC
TRBD1	TRBV24-1	TRBJ2-3	many	CATSDPMTGRDTQYF	TGTGCCACCAGTGATCCGATGACAGGGCGAGATACGCAGTATTTT
TRBD1	TRBV25-1	TRBJ1-1	NA	CASSHGTAEAFF	TGTGCCAGCAGCCACGGGACAGCTGAAGCTTTCTTT
TRBD2	TRBV24-1	TRBJ2-3	NA	CATQPQGGGSTDTQYF	TGTGCCACCCAACCCCAGGGCGGGGGAAGCACAGATACGCAGTATTTT
NA	TRBV7-2	TRBJ1-1	NA	CASSLTRNTEAFF	TGTGCCAGCAGCTTAACCAGGAACACTGAAGCTTTCTTT
TRBD1	TRBV11-3	TRBJ2-7	many	CASADRAGNEQYF	TGTGCCAGCGCGGACAGGGCCGGAAACGAGCAGTACTTC
NA	TRBV7-9	TRBJ2-5	many	CASSLRGGSETQYF	TGTGCCAGCAGCCTGAGGGGGGGGAGCGAGACCCAGTACTTC
NA	TRBV20-1	TRBJ1-3	NA	CSATDNRSGNTIYF	TGCAGTGCGACAGACAACCGCTCTGGAAACACCATATATTTT
NA	TRBV2	TRBJ2-1	NA	CASGRGRSYNEQFF	TGTGCCTCGGGCCGGGGTAGGTCCTACAATGAGCAGTTCTTC
TRBD1	TRBV25-1	TRBJ2-7	many	CASSEYVGQTYEQYF	TGTGCCAGCAGTGAATACGTGGGACAGACTTACGAGCAGTACTTC
NA	TRBV7-9	TRBJ2-7	few	CASTWASRLGEQYF	TGTGCCAGCACCTGGGCCTCCCGGCTAGGGGAGCAGTACTTC
TRBD1	TRBV19	TRBJ1-5	NA	CASRRDSSSNQPQHF	TGTGCCAGTAGACGGGACAGCTCTAGCAATCAGCCCCAGCATTTT
TRBD1	TRBV7-2	TRBJ2-7	few	CASSTGQGYEQYF	TGTGCCAGCAGCACGGGACAGGGGTACGAGCAGTACTTC
TRBD1	TRBV20-1	TRBJ1-2	many	CSVTQGKGYTF	TGCAGTGTCACACAGGGGAAGGGCTACACCTTC
NA	TRBV29-1	TRBJ1-1	NA	CSVLTTGASTEAFF	TGCAGCGTTCTCACTACTGGGGCGTCCACTGAAGCTTTCTTT
NA	TRBV20-1	TRBJ2-5	many	CSARDQRAGSETQYF	TGCAGTGCTAGAGATCAAAGGGCAGGGTCGGAGACCCAGTACTTC
TRBD2	TRBV11-2	TRBJ2-1	NA	CASSRTSGTRNYNEQFF	TGTGCCAGCAGCCGAACCTCCGGGACTAGGAACTACAATGAGCAGTTCTTC
NA	TRBV9	TRBJ2-1	few	CASSVELVSSYNEQFF	TGTGCCAGCAGCGTAGAGCTCGTCAGCTCCTACAATGAGCAGTTCTTC
NA	TRBV7-7	TRBJ1-2	once	CASSFPTGKGYGYTF	TGTGCCAGCAGCTTTCCGACAGGCAAGGGCTATGGCTACACCTTC
TRBD2	TRBV19	TRBJ2-7	once	CASSIAGGPYEQYF	TGTGCCAGTAGTATAGCGGGGGGGCCGTACGAGCAGTACTTC
TRBD1	TRBV6-5	TRBJ2-1	many	CASSYSRTGLREQFF	TGTGCCAGCAGTTACTCACGGACAGGGTTGCGTGAGCAGTTCTTC
TRBD1	TRBV20-1	TRBJ1-1	many	CSASNPGQVNTEAFF	TGCAGTGCTTCTAACCCGGGACAGGTGAACACTGAAGCTTTCTTT
NA	TRBV11-2	TRBJ2-1	NA	CALPPLKQGGKYEQFF	TGTGCCCTACCACCTCTCAAGCAGGGGGGGAAGTATGAGCAGTTCTTC
NA	TRBV19	TRBJ2-7	NA	CASSDQGLGYEQYF	TGTGCCAGTAGTGATCAGGGCCTAGGCTACGAGCAGTACTTC
TRBD2	TRBV2	TRBJ2-1	NA	CASNLAGGLYNEQFF	TGTGCCAGCAACCTAGCGGGGGGGCTTTACAATGAGCAGTTCTTC
TRBD1	TRBV20-1	TRBJ2-7	once	CSASEGTGGLNEQYF	TGCAGTGCCTCAGAGGGGACAGGGGGCCTGAACGAGCAGTACTTC
NA	TRBV7-2	TRBJ1-2	NA	CASSVNEGDGYTF	TGTGCCAGCAGCGTAAACGAGGGGGATGGCTACACCTTC
TRBD1	TRBV29-1	TRBJ1-1	once	CSARQGTEAFF	TGCAGCGCCAGACAGGGGACTGAAGCTTTCTTT